This T cell receptor (beta chain) stems from a study of PD-1 blockade in classical Hodgkin lymphoma. CDR1 and CDR2 (germline): MNHNY, SVGAGI (reference sequence). The CDR3 loop spans 11 amino acids. With 7 bases removed from V and 7 bases from J, the gap between germline ends came to 11 bases. Assay used: immunoSEQ multiplex PCR; TCRdb lists only in-frame clones, some missing. The sample yields about 25,000 clones, about 80% seen once. Study-level points and caveats: Complete responders' diversity at baseline resembled that of newly diagnosed patients. Newly diagnosed patients were said to have less baseline TCR diversity than healthy donors did. By C4D1, diversity of CD4+ TCRs had risen significantly, whereas that of CD8+ TCRs had not.

Remarks on this clone: Its specificity is unknown.

In every patient, relapse followed autologous stem cell transplantation, while exposure to brentuximab vedotin differed. Reported best responses ranged across complete response, partial response or progressive disease. V usage is TRBV6-6 and J usage is TRBJ2-7, with D tentatively TRBD1 (6 bases). This receptor was obtained from a human donor with classical Hodgkin lymphoma. The material sequenced was peripheral blood mononuclear cells (PBMCs), taken before the second cycle of nivolumab. The CDR3 reads CASTETGEQYF. The CDR3 DNA reads as TGTGCCAGCACCGAAACAGGGGAGCAGTACTTC.